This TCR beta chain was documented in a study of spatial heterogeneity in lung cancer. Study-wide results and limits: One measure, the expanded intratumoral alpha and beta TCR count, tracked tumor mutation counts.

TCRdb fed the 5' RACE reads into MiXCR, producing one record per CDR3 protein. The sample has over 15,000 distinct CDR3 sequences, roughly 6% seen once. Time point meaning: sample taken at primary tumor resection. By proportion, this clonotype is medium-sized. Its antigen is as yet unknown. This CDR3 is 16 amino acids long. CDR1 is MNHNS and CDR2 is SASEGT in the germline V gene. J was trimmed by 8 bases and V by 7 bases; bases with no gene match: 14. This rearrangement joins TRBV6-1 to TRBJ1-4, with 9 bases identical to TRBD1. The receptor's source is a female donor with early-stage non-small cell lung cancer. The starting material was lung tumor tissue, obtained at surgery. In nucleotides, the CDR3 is TGTGCCAGCAAAAGGTCCTGGGACAGGGCTTCCGAAAAACTGTTTTTT. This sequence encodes CASKRSWDRASEKLFF.